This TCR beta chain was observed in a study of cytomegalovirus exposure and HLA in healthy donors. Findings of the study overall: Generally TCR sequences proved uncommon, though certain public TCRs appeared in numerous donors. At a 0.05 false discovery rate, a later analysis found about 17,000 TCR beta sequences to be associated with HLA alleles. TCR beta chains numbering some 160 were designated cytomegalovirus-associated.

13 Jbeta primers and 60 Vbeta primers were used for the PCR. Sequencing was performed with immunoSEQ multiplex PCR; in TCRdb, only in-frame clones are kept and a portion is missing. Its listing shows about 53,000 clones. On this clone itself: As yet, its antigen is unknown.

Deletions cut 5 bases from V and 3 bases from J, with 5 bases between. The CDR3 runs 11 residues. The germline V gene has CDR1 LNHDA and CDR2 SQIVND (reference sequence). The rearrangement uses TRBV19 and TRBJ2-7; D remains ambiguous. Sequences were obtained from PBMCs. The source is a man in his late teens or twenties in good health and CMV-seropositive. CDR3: CASSSHYEQYF. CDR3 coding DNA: TGTGCCAGTAGTTCCCACTACGAGCAGTACTTC.